A single sample is the source of the 30 T cell receptor beta chains below, sequenced in a study of shared clonotypes between healthy human individuals. Measured with immunoSEQ multiplex PCR; TCRdb has only the in-frame clones, and not every one. Of over 950,000 clones listed, about 72% were seen once; the top ten hold approximately 0.95%. The sample comprised memory CD4+ T cells from PBMCs. Sample subset: CD45RA-negative fraction. These TCRs come from a man younger than 30 in good health. Some clones in this sample may be carry-over from other donors' samples.

The V call is TRBV6-6, the J call TRBJ2-1; D is possibly TRBD1 (7 bases). Per germline, CDR1 MNHNY and CDR2 SVGAGI (reference sequence). With 5 bases removed from V and 3 bases from J, the gap between germline ends came to 11 bases. This CDR3 comprises 14 residues. The CDR3 reads CASSAGQHYNEQFF. The CDR3 region has the DNA TGTGCCAGCAGTGCGGGACAGCACTACAATGAGCAGTTCTTC.

Details on this clone: Different DNA sequences within this sample yield the same CDR3. CDR3 protein: CASSPSGSSYNEQFF. As DNA, the CDR3 is TGCGCCAGCAGCCCGAGCGGGAGCTCCTACAATGAGCAGTTCTTC. The chain couples TRBV5-1 to TRBJ2-1; 8 bases are a match to TRBD2. The germline V gene encodes CDR1 SGHRS and CDR2 YFSETQ. V gave up 4 bases and J gave up 0 bases; unmatched junction bases: 3. This CDR3 is 15 amino acids long.

The chain couples TRBV4-3 to TRBJ1-4; unclear D gene. This CDR3 is built from 15 residues. In germline, CDR1 is LGHNA, CDR2 YSLEER. Between the trimmed V and J ends, which lost 0 bases and 8 bases, there was a span of 13 bases. CDR3 sequence reads: CASSQDGRGEEKLFF. CDR3 DNA: TGCGCCAGCAGCCAAGATGGGCGCGGTGAAGAAAAACTGTTTTTT.

As concerns this clone: Other DNA sequences of this sample code for an identical CDR3. The chain carries TRBV11-2 and TRBJ1-4; D remains ambiguous. The V end was cut by 2 bases, the J end by 8 bases, with 18 bases between. Germline V gene lookup returns CDR1 SGHAT and CDR2 FQNNGV. CDR3 length: 16 amino acids. CDR3 region: CASSLPPGRADEKLFF. In nucleotides, the CDR3 is TGTGCCAGCAGCTTACCCCCGGGCCGGGCCGACGAAAAACTGTTTTTT.

The chain has TRBV18 and TRBJ1-2; D unresolved. Trimming removed 6 bases at V and 8 bases at J, with 19 bases between. Germline V CDR1 and CDR2: KGHSH, LQKENI. The CDR3 contains 14 residues. The CDR3 coding sequence is TGTGCCAGCTCCCAAACCACAATAGGGCGCGGCTACACCTTC. Amino acids: CASSQTTIGRGYTF.

The V gene is TRBV9, the J gene TRBJ1-2; the D gene is possibly TRBD1 (5 bases). Per germline, CDR1 SGDLS and CDR2 YYNGEE. This CDR3 is built from 15 residues. V was clipped by 7 bases and J by 2 bases, with 18 bases between them. In nucleotides, the CDR3 is TGTGCCAGCTCCACCAGGGCCAGCGGGAACTATGGCTACACCTTC. This translates into CASSTRASGNYGYTF.

The V call is TRBV6-5, the J call TRBJ2-6; D ambiguous. V was pared by 6 bases and J by 3 bases, with 12 bases between. The CDR3 is 15 amino acids. Germline V gene data show CDR1 as MNHEY and CDR2 as SVGAGI. CDR3 sequence: CASSAQGRGANVLTF. The CDR3 DNA sequence: TGTGCCAGCAGCGCTCAAGGACGTGGGGCCAACGTCCTGACTTTC.

The chain recombines TRBV18 with TRBJ2-3, with 10 positions matching TRBD1. V was clipped by 6 bases and J by 5 bases; unmatched bases: 5. The CDR3 extends over 14 amino acids. Germline-derived CDR1 and CDR2 are KGHSH and LQKENI. The CDR3 here is CASSMGQGLDTQYF. CDR3 in DNA: TGTGCCAGCTCCATGGGACAGGGGTTAGATACGCAGTATTTT.

The CDR3 coding sequence is TGTGCCAGCAGGAGGGACAGGTTCGGCACTGAAGCTTTCTTT. It yields the protein CASRRDRFGTEAFF. V is TRBV28 and J is TRBJ1-1, with TRBD1 identical over 8 bases. Germline CDR1 is MDHEN and CDR2 is SYDVKM. Trimming cost V 6 bases and J 4 bases; bases outside gene matches: 7. This CDR3 is built from 14 residues.

This clone turned up a few times. This chain connects TRBV7-9 to TRBJ2-2; D possibly matches TRBD1 or TRBD2 (6 bases each). The CDR3 has 13 residues. CDR1 and CDR2 (germline): SEHNR, FQNEAQ (reference sequence). The V gene lost 4 bases and the J gene lost 7 bases, with 10 bases spanning the gap. CDR3 nucleotides: TGTGCCAGCAGCTCACAGGGAGGCGGGGAGCTGTTTTTT. It codes for CASSSQGGGELFF.

This clone occurred many times. The rearrangement uses TRBV6-5 and TRBJ2-7; TRBD1 aligns across 7 bases. The CDR3 spans 15 residues. The junction had 6 bases not matched to a gene; V was cut back by 4 bases and J by 0 bases. Germline CDR1 is MNHEY and CDR2 is SVGAGI. In DNA, the CDR3 is TGTGCCAGCAGTTTCTCGGGGACAGACTCCTACGAGCAGTACTTC. Translation: CASSFSGTDSYEQYF.

This chain joins TRBV19 and TRBJ2-7; D perhaps matches TRBD1 (5 bases). The CDR3 covers 13 residues. Trimming stripped 8 bases from V and 3 bases from J, with 14 bases between. CDR1 and CDR2 (germline): LNHDA, SQIVND (reference sequence). CDR3 loop: CASGRTINYEQYF. The CDR3 coding sequence is TGTGCCAGTGGTAGGACAATTAACTACGAGCAGTACTTC.

The CDR3 DNA is TGCGCCAGCAGCTTGGGCAGCACCTACGAGCAGTACTTC. Protein: CASSLGSTYEQYF. The chain carries TRBV5-1 and TRBJ2-7; D not certain. The CDR3 is made up of 13 amino acids. V lost 0 bases, J lost 2 bases, and 6 bases lay in between. CDR1 is SGHRS, CDR2 YFSETQ, per germline.

Of note for this clone: Other DNA sequences of this sample code for an identical CDR3. The J gene is TRBJ2-7, the V gene TRBV5-4; no reliable D call. The CDR3 has 13 residues. V was cut by 4 bases and J by 2 bases, with 10 bases left in between. Germline V lookup: CDR1 SGHNT, CDR2 YYREEE (reference sequence). The CDR3 protein is CASSPRGPYEQYF. CDR3 DNA: TGTGCCAGCAGCCCCCGAGGTCCCTACGAGCAGTACTTC. The variable domain in full, completed from reference TRBV5-4 and TRBJ2-7, reads ETGVTQSPTHLIKTRGQQVTLRCSSQSGHNTVSWYQQALGQGPQFIFQYYREEENGRGNFPPRFSGLQFPNYSSELNVNALELDDSALYLCASSPRGPYEQYFGPGTRLTVT.

This rearrangement joins TRBV11-2 to TRBJ1-2; D is unclear. Germline V gene data show CDR1 as SGHAT and CDR2 as FQNNGV. V lost 4 bases and J lost 1, with 22 bases in between. This CDR3 spans 18 amino acids. The CDR3 here is CASSSTMIGLFHNYGYTF. Here the CDR3 DNA reads TGTGCCAGCAGCTCCACGATGATCGGGCTATTCCATAACTATGGCTACACCTTC.

In regard to this clone: A read error may be the cause here, since a much bigger clone is one base away. Other DNA sequences in this sample translate to the same CDR3. This sequence joins TRBV5-1 and TRBJ1-2; D is unresolved. Per germline, CDR1 SGHRS and CDR2 YFSETQ. Between the trimmed V and J ends, which lost 1 base and 0 bases, there was a span of 4 bases. The CDR3 is 13 amino acids. This chain's CDR3 is CASSLTSNYGYTF. The DNA for the CDR3 is TGCGCCAGCAGCTTGACATCTAACTATGGCTACACCTTC.

This sequence joins TRBV28 and TRBJ1-2, with D possibly TRBD1 on 6 matching bases. Germline CDR1 and CDR2: MDHEN and SYDVKM. This CDR3 contains 16 residues. V lost 2 bases and J 2 bases, leaving 15 bases between the germline ends. CDR3 protein: CASSLTGSGLNYGYTF. In DNA, the CDR3 is TGTGCCAGCAGTTTAACAGGGAGTGGTCTGAACTATGGCTACACCTTC.

The V and J genes are TRBV7-2 and TRBJ2-7; 9 nucleotides line up with TRBD1. V shed 1 base and J 5 bases; nucleotides not matched to a gene: 3. The length of the CDR3 is 14 residues. Germline V lookup: CDR1 SGHTA, CDR2 FQGNSA. In DNA form, the CDR3 reads TGTGCCAGCAGCTTAGGGACAGGGGTCCACGAGCAGTACTTC. Protein sequence: CASSLGTGVHEQYF. The complete variable domain, with remaining parts taken from reference TRBV7-2 and TRBJ2-7, reads GAGVSQSPSNKVTEKGKDVELRCDPISGHTALYWYRQSLGQGLEFLIYFQGNSAPDKSGLPSDRFSAERTGGSVSTLTIQRTQQEDSAVYLCASSLGTGVHEQYFGPGTRLTVT.

The V and J genes are TRBV7-7 and TRBJ2-3, with 12 bases identical to TRBD1. In germline, CDR1 is SSHAT, CDR2 FNYEAQ (reference sequence). The V segment lost 5 bases and the J segment 0 bases; nucleotides outside the gene matches: 3. The CDR3 totals 16 residues. The CDR3 loop is CASSPGTGGSTDTQYF. The CDR3 coding sequence is TGTGCCAGCAGCCCAGGGACAGGGGGCAGCACAGATACGCAGTATTTT.

J is TRBJ1-5 and V is TRBV27; 7 bases fit TRBD1. The V and J ends lost 6 bases and 6 bases, in that order; junction bases with no gene match: 11. The germline V gene encodes CDR1 MNHEY and CDR2 SMNVEV (reference sequence). The CDR3 totals 15 residues. CDR3 amino acids: CASRRTGVESQPQHF. CDR3 DNA: TGTGCCAGCAGGAGAACAGGGGTAGAAAGTCAGCCCCAGCATTTT.

Concerning this clone: In the same sample, other DNA sequences code for this CDR3. The rearrangement joins TRBV5-1 to TRBJ1-2; D gene ambiguous. Germline-derived CDR1 and CDR2 are SGHRS and YFSETQ. This CDR3 comprises 14 residues. V gave up 0 bases and J gave up 2 bases, with 8 bases separating them. The CDR3 DNA reads TGCGCCAGCAGCTTGGGTGACGGAAACTATGGCTACACCTTC. Translation: CASSLGDGNYGYTF.

The chain carries TRBV7-8 and TRBJ2-3, with TRBD2 identical over 8 bases. The germline gives CDR1 SGHVS, CDR2 FQNEAQ. The CDR3 loop spans 14 amino acids. Trimming at V came to 5 bases and at J to 6 bases, leaving 7 bases not matched to a gene. CDR3 sequence reads: CASSLGTSADTQYF. CDR3 DNA sequence: TGTGCCAGCAGCCTCGGGACTAGTGCGGATACGCAGTATTTT.

The chain uses TRBV4-1 and TRBJ1-4; D is perhaps TRBD1 (5 bases). Germline values: CDR1 MGHRA, CDR2 YSYEKL. The length of the CDR3 is 13 residues. V was shortened by 6 bases and J by 0 bases, with 5 bases between the two germline ends. CDR3: CASRTATNEKLFF. In DNA, the CDR3 is TGCGCCAGCAGGACAGCAACTAATGAAAAACTGTTTTTT.

This chain connects TRBV5-6 to TRBJ1-1; no definite D call. V was cut by 4 bases and J by 1 base, with 20 bases left in between. Germline V gene sequence: CDR1 SGHDT, CDR2 YYEEEE. CDR3 length: 17 amino acids. CDR3 in amino acids: CASSLASWGSPNTEAFF. The CDR3 coding sequence is TGTGCCAGCAGCCTGGCTTCGTGGGGTTCCCCGAACACTGAAGCTTTCTTT.

Concerning this clone: This is likely an artifact of a read error, given a far larger clone one base away. The same CDR3 also results from other DNA sequences found in this sample. This sequence joins TRBV18 and TRBJ2-7, with no clear D. V lost 3 bases and J 2 bases, leaving 5 bases between the germline ends. Germline assignment: CDR1 KGHSH and CDR2 LQKENI. CDR3 size: 12 residues. The CDR3 is CASSPSAYEQYF. CDR3 nucleotide sequence: TGTGCCAGCTCACCGTCAGCCTACGAGCAGTACTTC. The entire variable domain, with the rest obtained from reference TRBV18 and TRBJ2-7, is as follows: NAGVMQNPRHLVRRRGQEARLRCSPMKGHSHVYWYRQLPEEGLKFMVYLQKENIIDESGMPKERFSAEFPKEGPSILRIQQVVRGDSAAYFCASSPSAYEQYFGPGTRLTVT.

As to this clone: Within the sample, other DNA sequences also encode this same CDR3. The chain uses TRBV5-1 and TRBJ2-7; 7 bases fit TRBD1. The germline CDR1 and CDR2 sequences are SGHRS and YFSETQ. The length of the CDR3 is 14 residues. The ends lost 4 bases at V and 2 bases at J; junction bases unmatched: 6. The CDR3 region is CASSPSTGAYEQYF. The CDR3 DNA follows: TGCGCCAGCAGCCCTTCCACAGGGGCCTACGAGCAGTACTTC.

The chain is built from TRBV2 and TRBJ2-3, with 8 bases matching TRBD2. Trimming took 7 bases from V and 3 from J; bases not matched to a gene: 6. The CDR3 runs to 14 residues. In germline, CDR1 is SNHLY, CDR2 FYNNEI. In DNA form, the CDR3 reads TGTGCCAGCATGGCTAGCGGGTTTACAGATACGCAGTATTTT. Translation: CASMASGFTDTQYF. Full variable domain (outside the CDR3, taken from reference TRBV2 and TRBJ2-3): EPEVTQTPSHQVTQMGQEVILRCVPISNHLYFYWYRQILGQKVEFLVSFYNNEISEKSEIFDDQFSVERPDGSNFTLKIRSTKLEDSAMYFCASMASGFTDTQYFGPGTRLTVL.

The V gene is TRBV5-1, the J gene TRBJ2-7; 8 bases fit TRBD1. CDR3 length: 15 amino acids. V lost 4 bases, J lost 0 bases, and 6 bases stayed unmatched. Germline V gene lookup returns CDR1 SGHRS and CDR2 YFSETQ. The CDR3 DNA is TGCGCCAGCAGCCGGACAGGGCAAAGCTCCTACGAGCAGTACTTC. The encoded protein is CASSRTGQSSYEQYF.

CDR3 sequence: CASSYSGLAAYEQYF. The CDR3 nucleotides are TGTGCCAGCAGTTACTCGGGACTAGCGGCCTACGAGCAGTACTTC. The chain couples TRBV6-5 to TRBJ2-7, with 11 bases lining up with TRBD2. Germline assignment: CDR1 MNHEY and CDR2 SVGAGI. The length of the CDR3 is 15 residues. V lost 0 bases and J lost 2; bases outside the gene matches: 0.

This clone showed up just a few times. The gene calls are TRBV30 and TRBJ2-3, with D perhaps matching TRBD1 (5 bases). CDR1 and CDR2 from the germline V gene are GTSNPN and SVGIG (reference sequence). The CDR3 sequence is 15 residues long. Trimming left V 1 base short and J 5 bases short, with 16 bases between. The CDR3 spells CAWSEGHRSVDTQYF. In nucleotides, the CDR3 is TGTGCCTGGAGTGAAGGACACCGGAGCGTAGATACGCAGTATTTT.